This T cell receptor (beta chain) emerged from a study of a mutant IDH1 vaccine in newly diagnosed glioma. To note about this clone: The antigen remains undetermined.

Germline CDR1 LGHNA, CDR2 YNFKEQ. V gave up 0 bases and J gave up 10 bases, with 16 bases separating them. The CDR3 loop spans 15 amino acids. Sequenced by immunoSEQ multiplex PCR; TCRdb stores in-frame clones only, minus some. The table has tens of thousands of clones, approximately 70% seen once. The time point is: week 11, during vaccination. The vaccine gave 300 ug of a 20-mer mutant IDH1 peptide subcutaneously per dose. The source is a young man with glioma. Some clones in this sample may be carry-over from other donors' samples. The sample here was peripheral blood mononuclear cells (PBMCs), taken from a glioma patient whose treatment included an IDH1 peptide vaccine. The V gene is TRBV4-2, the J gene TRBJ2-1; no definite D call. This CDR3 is CASSQEWTESDEQFF. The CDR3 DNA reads TGTGCCAGCAGCCAAGAGTGGACGGAGTCCGACGAGCAGTTCTTC.